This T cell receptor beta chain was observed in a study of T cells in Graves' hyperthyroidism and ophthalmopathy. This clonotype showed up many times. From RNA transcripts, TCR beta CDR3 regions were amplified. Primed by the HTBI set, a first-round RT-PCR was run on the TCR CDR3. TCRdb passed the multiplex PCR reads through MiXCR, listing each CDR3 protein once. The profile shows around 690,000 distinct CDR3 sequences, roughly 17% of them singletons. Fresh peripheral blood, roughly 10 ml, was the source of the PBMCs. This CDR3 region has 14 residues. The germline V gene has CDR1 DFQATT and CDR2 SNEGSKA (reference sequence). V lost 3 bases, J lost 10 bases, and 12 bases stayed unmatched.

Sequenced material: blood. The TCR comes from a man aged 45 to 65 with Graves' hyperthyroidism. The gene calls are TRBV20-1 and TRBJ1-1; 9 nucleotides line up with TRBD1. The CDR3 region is CSASRIQGARGAFF. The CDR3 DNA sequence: TGCAGTGCTAGTCGAATACAGGGGGCAAGAGGAGCTTTCTTT.